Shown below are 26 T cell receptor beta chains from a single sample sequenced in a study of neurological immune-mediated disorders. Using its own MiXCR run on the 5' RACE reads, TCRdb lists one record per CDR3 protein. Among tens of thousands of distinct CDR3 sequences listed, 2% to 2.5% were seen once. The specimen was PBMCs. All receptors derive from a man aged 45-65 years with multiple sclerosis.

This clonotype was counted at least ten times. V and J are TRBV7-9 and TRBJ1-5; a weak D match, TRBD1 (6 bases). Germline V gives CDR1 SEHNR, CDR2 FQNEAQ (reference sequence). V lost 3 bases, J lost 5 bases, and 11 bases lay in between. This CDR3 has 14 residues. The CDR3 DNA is TGTGCCAGCAGCTTCACAGGGTCAGATCAGCCCCAGCATTTT. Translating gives CASSFTGSDQPQHF.

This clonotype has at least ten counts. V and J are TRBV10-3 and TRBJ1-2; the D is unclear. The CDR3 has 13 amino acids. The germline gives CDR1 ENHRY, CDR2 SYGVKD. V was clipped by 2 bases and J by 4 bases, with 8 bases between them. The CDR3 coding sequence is TGTGCCATCAGTGAGGAGTCAGTCTATGGCTACACCTTC. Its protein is CAISEESVYGYTF.

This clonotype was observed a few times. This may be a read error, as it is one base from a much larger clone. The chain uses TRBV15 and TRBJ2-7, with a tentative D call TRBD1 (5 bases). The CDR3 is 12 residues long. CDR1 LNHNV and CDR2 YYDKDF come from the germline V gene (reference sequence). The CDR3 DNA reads TGTGCCAACAGCCTTGACAGATACGAGCAGTACTTC. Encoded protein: CANSLDRYEQYF.

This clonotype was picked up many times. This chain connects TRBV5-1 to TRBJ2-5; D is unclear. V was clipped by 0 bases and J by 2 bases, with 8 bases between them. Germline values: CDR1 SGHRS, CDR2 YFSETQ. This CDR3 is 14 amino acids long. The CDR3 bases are TGCGCCAGCAGCTTGGGTACAGTTCAAGAGACCCAGTACTTC. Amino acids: CASSLGTVQETQYF.

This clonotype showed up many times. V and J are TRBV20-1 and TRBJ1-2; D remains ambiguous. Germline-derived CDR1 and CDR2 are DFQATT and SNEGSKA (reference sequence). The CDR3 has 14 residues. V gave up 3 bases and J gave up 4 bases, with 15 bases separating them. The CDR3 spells CSASEAPKGYGYTF. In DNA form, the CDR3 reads TGCAGTGCTAGTGAGGCTCCCAAGGGCTATGGCTACACCTTC.

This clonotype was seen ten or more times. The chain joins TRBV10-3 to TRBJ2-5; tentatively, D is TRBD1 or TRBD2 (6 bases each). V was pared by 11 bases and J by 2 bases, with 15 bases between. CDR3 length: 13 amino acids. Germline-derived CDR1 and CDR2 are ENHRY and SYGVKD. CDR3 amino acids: CASGAGMQETQYF. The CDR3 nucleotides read TGTGCCTCAGGGGCGGGGATGCAAGAGACCCAGTACTTC.

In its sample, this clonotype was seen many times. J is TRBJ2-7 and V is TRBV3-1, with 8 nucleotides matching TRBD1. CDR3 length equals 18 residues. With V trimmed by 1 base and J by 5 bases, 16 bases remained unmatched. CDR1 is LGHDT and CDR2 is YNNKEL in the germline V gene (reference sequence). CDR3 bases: TGTGCCAGCAGCCAAGCTGGGATTGGCGGAGGACAGGGCCACGAGCAGTACTTC. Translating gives CASSQAGIGGGQGHEQYF.

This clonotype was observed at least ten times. This chain's CDR3 is CASSDGTAAFVDYGYTF. The CDR3 nucleotides read TGTGCCAGCAGCGACGGGACGGCGGCCTTCGTGGACTATGGCTACACCTTC. V usage is TRBV6-2 or TRBV6-3 and J usage is TRBJ1-2, with D possibly being TRBD1 (5 bases). The germline V and J ends were trimmed by 6 bases and 3 bases, with 23 bases remaining between them. This CDR3 has 17 amino acids. Per the germline V gene, CDR1 is MNHEY and CDR2 is SVGEGT.

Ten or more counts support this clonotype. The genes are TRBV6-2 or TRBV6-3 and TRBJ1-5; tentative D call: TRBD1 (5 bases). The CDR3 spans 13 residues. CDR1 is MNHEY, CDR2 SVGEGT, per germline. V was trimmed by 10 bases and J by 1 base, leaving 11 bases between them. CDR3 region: CATRDYSNQPQHF. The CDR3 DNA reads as TGTGCCACTCGGGACTACAGCAATCAGCCCCAGCATTTT.

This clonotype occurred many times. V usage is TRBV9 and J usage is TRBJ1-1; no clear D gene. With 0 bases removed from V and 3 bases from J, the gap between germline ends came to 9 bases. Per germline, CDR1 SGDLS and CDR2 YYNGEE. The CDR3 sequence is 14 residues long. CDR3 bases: TGTGCCAGCAGCGTAGACCCGCTGGACACTGAAGCTTTCTTT. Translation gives CASSVDPLDTEAFF.

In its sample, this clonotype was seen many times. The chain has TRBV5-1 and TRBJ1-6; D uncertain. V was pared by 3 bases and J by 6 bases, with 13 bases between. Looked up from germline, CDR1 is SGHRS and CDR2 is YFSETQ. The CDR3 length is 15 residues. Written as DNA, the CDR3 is TGCGCCAGCAGCTCGGACTACGGCTCTAATTCACCCCTCCACTTT. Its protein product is CASSSDYGSNSPLHF.

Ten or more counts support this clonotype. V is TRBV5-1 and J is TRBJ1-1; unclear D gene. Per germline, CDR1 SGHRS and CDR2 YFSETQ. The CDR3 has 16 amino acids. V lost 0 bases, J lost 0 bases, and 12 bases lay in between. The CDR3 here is CASSLAGNELNTEAFF. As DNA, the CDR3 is TGCGCCAGCAGCTTGGCCGGAAACGAACTGAACACTGAAGCTTTCTTT.

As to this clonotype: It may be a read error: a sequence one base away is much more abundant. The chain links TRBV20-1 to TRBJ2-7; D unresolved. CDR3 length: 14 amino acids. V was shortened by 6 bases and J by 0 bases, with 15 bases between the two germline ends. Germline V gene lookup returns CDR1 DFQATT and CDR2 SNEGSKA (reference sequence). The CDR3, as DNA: TGCAGTGCCCCCATCCCGGGCAGCTCCTACGAGCAGTACGTC. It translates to CSAPIPGSSYEQYV.

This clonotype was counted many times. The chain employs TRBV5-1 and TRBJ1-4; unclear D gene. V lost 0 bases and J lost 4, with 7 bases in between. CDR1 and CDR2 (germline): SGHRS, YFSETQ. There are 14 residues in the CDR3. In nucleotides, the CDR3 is TGCGCCAGCAGCTTGGACGGGCTTAATGAAAAACTGTTTTTT. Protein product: CASSLDGLNEKLFF.

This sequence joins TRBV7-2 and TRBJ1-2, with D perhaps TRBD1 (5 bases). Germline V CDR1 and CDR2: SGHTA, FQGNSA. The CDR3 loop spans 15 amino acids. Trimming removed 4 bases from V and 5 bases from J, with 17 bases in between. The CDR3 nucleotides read TGTGCCAGCAGCTCCGGATCACGGGACGGGTATGGCTACACCTTC. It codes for CASSSGSRDGYGYTF.

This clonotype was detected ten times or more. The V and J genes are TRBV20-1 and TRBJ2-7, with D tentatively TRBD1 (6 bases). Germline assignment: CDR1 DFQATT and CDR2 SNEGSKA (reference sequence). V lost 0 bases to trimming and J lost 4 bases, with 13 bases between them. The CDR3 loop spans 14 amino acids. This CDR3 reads CSARDLARGYEQYF. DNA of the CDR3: TGCAGTGCTAGAGATCTGGCCAGGGGATACGAGCAGTACTTC.

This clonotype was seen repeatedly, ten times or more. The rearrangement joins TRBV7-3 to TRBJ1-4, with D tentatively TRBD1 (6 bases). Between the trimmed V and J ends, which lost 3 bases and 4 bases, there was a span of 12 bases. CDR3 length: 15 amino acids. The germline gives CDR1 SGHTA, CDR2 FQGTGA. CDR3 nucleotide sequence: TGTGCCAGCAGCTTGTTTGGGGGCCATAATGAAAAACTGTTTTTT. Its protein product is CASSLFGGHNEKLFF.

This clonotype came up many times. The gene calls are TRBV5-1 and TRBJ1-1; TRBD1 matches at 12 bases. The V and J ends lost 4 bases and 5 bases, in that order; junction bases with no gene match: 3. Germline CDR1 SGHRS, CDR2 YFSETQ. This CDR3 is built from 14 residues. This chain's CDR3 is CASSRDRGPTEAFF. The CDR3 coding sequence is TGCGCCAGCAGCCGGGACAGGGGGCCGACTGAAGCTTTCTTT.

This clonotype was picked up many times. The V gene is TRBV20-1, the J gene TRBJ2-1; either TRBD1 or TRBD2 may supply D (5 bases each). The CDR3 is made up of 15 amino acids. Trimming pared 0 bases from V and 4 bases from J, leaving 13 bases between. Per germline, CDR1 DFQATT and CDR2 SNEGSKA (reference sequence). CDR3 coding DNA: TGCAGTGCTAGAGATCTCGGGACGGGTTACAATGAGCAGTTCTTC. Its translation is CSARDLGTGYNEQFF.

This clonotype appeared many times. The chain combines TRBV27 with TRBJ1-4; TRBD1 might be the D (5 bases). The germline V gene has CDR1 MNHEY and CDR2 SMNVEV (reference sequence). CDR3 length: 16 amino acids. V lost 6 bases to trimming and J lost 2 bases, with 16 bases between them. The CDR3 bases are TGTGCCAGCAGCACTGGGGGGGTGAGGACTAATGAAAAACTGTTTTTT. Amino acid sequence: CASSTGGVRTNEKLFF. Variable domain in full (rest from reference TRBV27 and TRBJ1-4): EAQVTQNPRYLITVTGKKLTVTCSQNMNHEYMSWYRQDPGLGLRQIYYSMNVEVTDKGDVPEGYKVSRKEKRNFPLILESPSPNQTSLYFCASSTGGVRTNEKLFFGSGTQLSVL.

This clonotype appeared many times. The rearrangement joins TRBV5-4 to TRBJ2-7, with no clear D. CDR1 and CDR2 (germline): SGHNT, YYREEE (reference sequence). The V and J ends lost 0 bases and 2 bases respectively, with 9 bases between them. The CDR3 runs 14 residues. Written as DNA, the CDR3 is TGTGCCAGCAGCTTGGCCGGAAAACCCTACGAGCAGTACTTC. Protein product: CASSLAGKPYEQYF.

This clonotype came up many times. In DNA form, the CDR3 reads TGCGCCAGCAGCTTGGCAGGGTTCGGCGAGCAGTACTTC. Its translation: CASSLAGFGEQYF. This chain uses TRBV5-1 with TRBJ2-7, with D perhaps matching TRBD1 (5 bases). Trimming removed 0 bases at V and 6 bases at J, with 10 bases between. There are 13 residues in the CDR3. Germline CDR1 reads SGHRS; CDR2 reads YFSETQ.

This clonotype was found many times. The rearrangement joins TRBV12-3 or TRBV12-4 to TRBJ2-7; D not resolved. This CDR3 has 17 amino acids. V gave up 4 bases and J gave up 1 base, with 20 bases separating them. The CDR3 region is CASSSVVPGAPSYEQYF. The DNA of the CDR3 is TGTGCCAGCAGTTCGGTGGTCCCCGGCGCCCCTTCCTACGAGCAGTACTTC.

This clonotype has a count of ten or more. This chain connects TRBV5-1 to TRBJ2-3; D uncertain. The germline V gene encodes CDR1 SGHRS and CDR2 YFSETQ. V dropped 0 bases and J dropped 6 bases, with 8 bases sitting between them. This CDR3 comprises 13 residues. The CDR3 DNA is TGCGCCAGCAGCTTGGTAGGCAGGGATACGCAGTATTTT. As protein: CASSLVGRDTQYF.

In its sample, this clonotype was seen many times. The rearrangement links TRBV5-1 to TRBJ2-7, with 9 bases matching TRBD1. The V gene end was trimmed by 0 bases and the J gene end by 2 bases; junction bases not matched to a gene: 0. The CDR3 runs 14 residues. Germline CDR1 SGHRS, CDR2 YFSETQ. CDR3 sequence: CASSLGQGAYEQYF. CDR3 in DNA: TGCGCCAGCAGCTTGGGACAGGGGGCCTACGAGCAGTACTTC.

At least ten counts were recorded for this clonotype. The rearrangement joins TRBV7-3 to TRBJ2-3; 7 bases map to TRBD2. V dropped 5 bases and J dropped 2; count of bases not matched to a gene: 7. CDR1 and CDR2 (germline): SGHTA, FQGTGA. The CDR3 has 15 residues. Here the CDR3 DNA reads TGTGCCAGCAGCCTAGGGGAGGGGACCACAGATACGCAGTATTTT. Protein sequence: CASSLGEGTTDTQYF.